Listed here is a single T cell receptor beta chain. This sample stems from a study of cytomegalovirus exposure and HLA in healthy donors. Germline values: CDR1 SGHTA, CDR2 FQGNSA. CDR3 length: 13 residues. V lost 8 bases and J lost 6, with 13 bases in between. The PCR employed 60 Vbeta primers together with 13 Jbeta primers. The assay was immunoSEQ multiplex PCR, and TCRdb's table has in-frame clones only and misses some. The sample contains more than 85,000 clones, approximately 79% of which appear only once. The chain has TRBV7-2 and TRBJ2-2; D is possibly TRBD1 (5 bases). The source of this sequence is a man aged 25 to 45 in good health and CMV-seropositive. The sequencing sample was made of PBMCs. As DNA, the CDR3 is TGTGCCAGCGGGGCCAAAGGGCCCGGGGAGCTGTTTTTT. Translation: CASGAKGPGELFF.